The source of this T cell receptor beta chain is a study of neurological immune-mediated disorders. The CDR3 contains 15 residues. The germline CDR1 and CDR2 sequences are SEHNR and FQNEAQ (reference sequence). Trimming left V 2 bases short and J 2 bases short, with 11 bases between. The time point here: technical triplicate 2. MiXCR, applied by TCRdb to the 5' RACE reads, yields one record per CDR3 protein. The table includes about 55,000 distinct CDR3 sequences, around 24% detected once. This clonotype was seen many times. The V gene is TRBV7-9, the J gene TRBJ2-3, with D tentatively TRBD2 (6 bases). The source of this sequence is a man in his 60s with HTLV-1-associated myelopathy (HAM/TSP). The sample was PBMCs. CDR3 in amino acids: CASSLRLVDTDTQYF. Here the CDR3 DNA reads TGTGCCAGCAGCTTACGACTAGTAGACACAGATACGCAGTATTTT.